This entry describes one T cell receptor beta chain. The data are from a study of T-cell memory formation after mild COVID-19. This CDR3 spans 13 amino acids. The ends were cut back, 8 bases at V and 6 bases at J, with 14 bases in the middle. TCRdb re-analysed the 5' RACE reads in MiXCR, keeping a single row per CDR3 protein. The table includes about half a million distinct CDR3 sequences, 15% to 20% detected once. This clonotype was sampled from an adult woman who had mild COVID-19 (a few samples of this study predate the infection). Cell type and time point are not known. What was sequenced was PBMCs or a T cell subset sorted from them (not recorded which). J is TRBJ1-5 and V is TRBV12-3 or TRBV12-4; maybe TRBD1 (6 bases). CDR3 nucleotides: TGTGCCAGCGGCGTCAGGGGTAGTCAGCCCCAGCATTTT. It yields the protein CASGVRGSQPQHF.